This T cell receptor beta chain was recovered during a study of CD8 T cells in ankylosing spondylitis. The study's findings and limits: One TCR beta motif, made up of 7 or 8 highly homologous variants, appeared characteristic of ankylosing spondylitis blood. According to the report, clones linked to the disease were significantly enriched in matched synovial fluid samples taken from ankylosing spondylitis patients.

Turning to this clonotype: The antigen is not known.

The germline CDR1 and CDR2 sequences are MNHNS and SASEGT. This CDR3 spans 15 amino acids. Between the trimmed V and J ends, which lost 5 bases and 0 bases, there was a span of 11 bases. Quantitative 5'-RACE was performed with molecular barcodes, and it yielded the TCR beta libraries. From the 5' RACE reads, TCRdb called clonotypes with MiXCR, one entry per CDR3 protein. The table shows more than 500,000 distinct CDR3 sequences, with roughly 5.3% occurring only once. The receptor comes from a male donor with ankylosing spondylitis. The material sequenced was blood, either unsorted or a sorted T cell fraction (not recorded which). The chain combines TRBV6-1 with TRBJ2-1; D is possibly TRBD2 (6 bases). This CDR3 is CASSRDFNSYNEQFF. CDR3 coding DNA: TGTGCCAGCAGTCGGGACTTCAACTCCTACAATGAGCAGTTCTTC.